This is a list of T cell receptor beta chains from one sample in a study of T cells in Graves' hyperthyroidism and ophthalmopathy. TCRdb fed the multiplex PCR reads into MiXCR, producing one record per CDR3 protein. The table includes 550,000 to 650,000 distinct CDR3 sequences, about 15% detected once. Sequencing was carried out using blood. These receptors all stem from a woman aged 25 to 45 with Graves' hyperthyroidism that later progressed to Graves' ophthalmopathy. Both conserved end residues are part of each CDR3. The D gene is left open where the match is weak. For some rows the clone size is stated as once, few or many, or as a class when expanded; others skip it.

d_call j_call clone_size v_call cdr3_aa cdr3_nt
- TRBJ1-2 many TRBV29-1 CSVARDGAYGYTF TGCAGCGTAGCCCGGGACGGTGCCTATGGCTACACCTTC
- TRBJ2-7 many TRBV11-3 CASSLGLPQQYF TGTGCCAGCAGCCTGGGACTCCCCCAGCAGTACTTC
TRBD1 TRBJ1-5 many TRBV28 CASSFVGGARQPQHF TGTGCCAGCAGTTTCGTAGGGGGCGCGAGGCAGCCCCAGCATTTT
- TRBJ2-4 many TRBV12-3/TRBV12-4 CASSLGMGGAIQYF TGTGCCAGCAGTTTAGGGATGGGCGGCGCTATTCAGTACTTC
- TRBJ1-1 many TRBV5-5 CASSFGGLEAFF TGTGCCAGCAGCTTTGGGGGGCTTGAAGCTTTCTTT
- TRBJ1-2 many TRBV30 CAWSPGQGGGYTF TGTGCCTGGAGCCCGGGGCAGGGTGGCGGCTACACCTTC
TRBD2 TRBJ2-1 - TRBV9 CASSPSWTSSYNEQFF TGTGCCAGCAGCCCATCTTGGACTAGCAGCTACAATGAGCAGTTCTTC
- TRBJ1-1 few TRBV4-3 CASSQDDTGSPEAFF TGCGCCAGCAGCCAAGACGACACAGGGAGCCCTGAAGCTTTCTTT
- TRBJ1-5 many TRBV29-1 CSVDSGHSNQPQHF TGCAGCGTTGATTCGGGCCATAGCAATCAGCCCCAGCATTTT
- TRBJ2-2 - TRBV4-3 CASSLGDVGELFF TGCGCCAGCAGCCTTGGAGATGTCGGGGAGCTGTTTTTT
- TRBJ1-5 - TRBV30 CAWSGGGHQPQHF TGTGCCTGGAGTGGGGGGGGCCATCAGCCCCAGCATTTT
- TRBJ2-7 - TRBV20-1 CSVRDWYEQYF TGCAGTGTCAGAGATTGGTACGAGCAGTACTTC
- TRBJ2-1 many TRBV7-2 CASGYRSSYNEQFF TGTGCCAGCGGGTACCGCAGCTCCTACAATGAGCAGTTCTTC
TRBD1 TRBJ2-7 few TRBV27 CASSGQGSSYEQYF TGTGCCAGCAGTGGACAGGGGAGCTCCTACGAGCAGTACTTC
- TRBJ2-6 many TRBV2 CASITGSGANVLTF TGTGCCAGCATCACAGGGTCTGGGGCCAACGTCCTGACTTTC
TRBD1 TRBJ2-5 many TRBV29-1 CSVEPSGQGRETQYF TGCAGCGTCGAACCATCGGGACAGGGGAGGGAGACCCAGTACTTC
- TRBJ1-5 many TRBV7-2 CASSLASNSNQPQHF TGTGCCAGCAGCTTAGCCAGTAATAGCAATCAGCCCCAGCATTTT
- TRBJ1-3 - TRBV7-9 CASSPDSLGNTIYF TGTGCCAGCAGCCCCGATTCGTTAGGAAACACCATATATTTT
- TRBJ2-3 many TRBV18 CASSPSTDTQYF TGTGCCAGCAGCCCTAGCACAGATACGCAGTATTTT
- TRBJ1-5 many TRBV27 CASSVEGQNQPQHF TGTGCCAGCAGTGTGGAGGGCCAGAATCAGCCCCAGCATTTT
- TRBJ1-5 few TRBV7-9 CASSLEYYVGSRNQPQHF TGTGCCAGCAGCTTAGAGTATTACGTCGGCAGCCGCAATCAGCCCCAGCATTTT
- TRBJ2-1 many TRBV5-1 CASSIPAGWENEQFF TGCGCCAGCAGCATACCGGCGGGCTGGGAAAATGAGCAGTTCTTC
- TRBJ2-1 few TRBV15 CATSRDRPWGNEQFF TGTGCCACCAGCAGAGACCGACCCTGGGGCAATGAGCAGTTCTTC
TRBD1 TRBJ2-1 - TRBV27 CASSYHLTGGNNEQFF TGTGCCAGCAGCTACCACCTGACAGGGGGAAACAATGAGCAGTTCTTC
- TRBJ2-7 few TRBV5-4 CASSLVPGDEQYF TGTGCCAGCAGCTTGGTTCCGGGTGACGAGCAGTACTTC
- TRBJ2-1 many TRBV11-2 CASSHPGQVRFF TGTGCCAGCAGCCATCCGGGACAAGTGCGGTTCTTC
- TRBJ2-1 many TRBV18 CASSPPSGNGQFF TGTGCCAGCTCACCCCCATCGGGAAACGGGCAGTTCTTC
- TRBJ1-1 many TRBV12-3/TRBV12-4 CASSYQVMNTEAFF TGTGCCAGCAGTTATCAGGTAATGAACACTGAAGCTTTCTTT
- TRBJ1-2 many TRBV29-1 CSVDRGIYGYTF TGCAGCGTTGATAGGGGTATCTATGGCTACACCTTC
- TRBJ1-2 - TRBV7-6 CASSLGGTNGNGYTF TGTGCCAGCAGCTTAGGCGGCACCAACGGGAATGGCTACACCTTC
- TRBJ2-7 many TRBV12-3/TRBV12-4 CASSLLGRNEQYF TGTGCCAGCAGTTTACTGGGGCGCAACGAGCAGTACTTC
TRBD2 TRBJ2-7 - TRBV7-2 CASSQLAGDEQYF TGTGCCAGCAGCCAACTAGCGGGGGACGAGCAGTACTTC
TRBD2 TRBJ2-1 many TRBV11-2 CASSQGLAGKDEQFF TGTGCCAGCAGCCAAGGACTAGCGGGGAAGGATGAGCAGTTCTTC
TRBD2 TRBJ2-2 - TRBV7-8 CASSLVTSGRGGELFF TGTGCCAGCAGCTTAGTGACTAGCGGGCGCGGCGGGGAGCTGTTTTTT
TRBD1 TRBJ1-2 many TRBV28 CASRRTGVRYGYTF TGTGCCAGCAGACGGACAGGGGTCCGCTATGGCTACACCTTC
TRBD1 TRBJ2-7 few TRBV7-2 CASSPPDRTFYEQYF TGTGCCAGCAGCCCCCCGGACAGGACCTTCTACGAGCAGTACTTC
- TRBJ2-2 many TRBV12-3/TRBV12-4 CASSFRQRNTGELFF TGTGCCAGCAGTTTTAGGCAGAGGAACACCGGGGAGCTGTTTTTT
TRBD2 TRBJ2-7 many TRBV5-1 CASSLAGSSYEQYF TGTGCCAGCAGTTTAGCGGGGAGCTCCTACGAGCAGTACTTC
- TRBJ2-4 many TRBV28 CASGGQEIAKNIQYF TGTGCCAGCGGTGGGCAGGAAATAGCCAAAAACATTCAGTACTTC
TRBD1 TRBJ2-5 few TRBV5-8 CASGRDSSGETQYF TGTGCCAGCGGACGGGACAGCAGTGGAGAGACCCAGTACTTC
- TRBJ1-1 few TRBV29-1 CSVKLTESMNTEAFF TGCAGCGTTAAGCTGACAGAGTCTATGAACACTGAAGCTTTCTTT
- TRBJ2-7 - TRBV27 CASSSPARQDAYEQYF TGTGCCAGCAGTTCGCCTGCGAGACAGGACGCCTACGAGCAGTACTTC
- TRBJ2-7 few TRBV9 CASSVEPSSSYEQYF TGTGCCAGCAGCGTAGAACCTAGCAGCTCCTACGAGCAGTACTTC
- TRBJ2-2 few TRBV10-1 CASSDSNTLSGELFF TGCGCCAGCAGTGATAGTAACACGCTGTCCGGGGAGCTGTTTTTT
- TRBJ2-2 - TRBV5-1 CASAGPSNTGELFF TGCGCCAGCGCCGGGCCTTCGAACACCGGGGAGCTGTTTTTT
- TRBJ2-5 few TRBV3-1 CASSQAASQETQYF TGTGCCAGCAGCCAAGCGGCCAGCCAAGAGACCCAGTACTTC
- TRBJ1-2 few TRBV6-5 CASSYSEGGGYTF TGTGCCAGCAGTTACTCGGAGGGCGGGGGCTACACCTTC
TRBD1 TRBJ2-1 few TRBV4-3 CASSQNTGGARGDEQFF TGCGCCAGCAGCCAAAACACAGGGGGCGCCCGGGGCGATGAGCAGTTCTTC
- TRBJ1-6 many TRBV7-9 CASSLNSPLHF TGTGCCAGCAGTCTAAATTCACCCCTCCACTTT
- TRBJ2-5 many TRBV15 CATSKPMLATQETQYF TGTGCCACCAGCAAGCCAATGCTAGCGACCCAAGAGACCCAGTACTTC
- TRBJ2-1 - TRBV7-9 CASSSGGTSRSSYNEQFF TGTGCCAGCAGTTCAGGGGGGACTTCTAGGAGCTCCTACAATGAGCAGTTCTTC
TRBD1 TRBJ2-2 - TRBV6-9 CASSYVQGAAGELFF TGTGCCAGCAGTTACGTCCAGGGGGCGGCCGGGGAGCTGTTTTTT
TRBD1 TRBJ1-1 many TRBV28 CASNSEGARTEAFF TGTGCCTCCAACAGTGAGGGGGCAAGAACTGAAGCTTTCTTT
- TRBJ1-5 few TRBV7-2 CASSLERRGGPQHF TGTGCCAGCAGCTTAGAACGGCGGGGGGGGCCCCAGCATTTT
- TRBJ1-1 many TRBV3-1 CASSQGQTSEDTEAFF TGTGCCAGCAGCCAAGGACAGACCTCAGAGGACACTGAAGCTTTCTTT
- TRBJ1-1 - TRBV3-1 CASSQGSVVWTEAFF TGTGCCAGCAGCCAAGGGTCCGTCGTTTGGACTGAAGCTTTCTTT
TRBD1 TRBJ1-2 many TRBV6-1 CASSGRTGGVVGGYTF TGTGCCAGCAGTGGACGGACAGGGGGCGTAGTGGGCGGCTACACCTTC
- TRBJ1-1 - TRBV19 CASSMSRANTEAFF TGTGCCAGTAGTATGTCCAGGGCGAACACTGAAGCTTTCTTT
- TRBJ1-1 many TRBV7-2 CASSIRQAGKAFF TGTGCCAGCAGCATCCGACAGGCGGGGAAAGCTTTCTTT
- TRBJ1-6 - TRBV2 CASSGASSYNSPLHF TGTGCCAGCAGTGGGGCCAGCTCCTATAATTCACCCCTCCACTTT